This T cell receptor beta chain was captured by sequencing in a study of vaccination effects on CD4 cells after COVID-19. Findings and caveats of the study: Limitations: small convalescent group and missing early post-infection timepoints.

Sequencing was preceded by expansion of antigen-specific CD4+ T cells with viral peptide pools in the ViraFEST assay. Researchers isolated CD4+ T cells once approximately 10 days of culture had elapsed. Vaccine recipients, nucleocapsid antibody negative, had no prior SARS-CoV-2 infection. Comment on this clone: What it binds is not known.

Clones were sequenced by immunoSEQ multiplex PCR, and TCRdb holds only the in-frame ones, with some missing. Of about 79,000 clones in the sample, about 74% were seen once. The source is a human donor who received a COVID-19 vaccine. Sequencing was performed on CD4+ T cells from PBMCs cultured with HCoV-229E spike peptides, taken before COVID-19 vaccination.

The CDR3 here is CASSIRSGGATGELFF. CDR3 sequence (DNA): TGTGCCAGCAGCATCCGGAGCGGGGGGGCCACCGGGGAGCTGTTTTTT. The chain has TRBV9 and TRBJ2-2, with 10 bases aligning to TRBD2. The germline V gene has CDR1 SGDLS and CDR2 YYNGEE. V lost 4 bases to trimming and J lost 4 bases; unmatched junction nucleotides: 7. The CDR3 consists of 16 residues.